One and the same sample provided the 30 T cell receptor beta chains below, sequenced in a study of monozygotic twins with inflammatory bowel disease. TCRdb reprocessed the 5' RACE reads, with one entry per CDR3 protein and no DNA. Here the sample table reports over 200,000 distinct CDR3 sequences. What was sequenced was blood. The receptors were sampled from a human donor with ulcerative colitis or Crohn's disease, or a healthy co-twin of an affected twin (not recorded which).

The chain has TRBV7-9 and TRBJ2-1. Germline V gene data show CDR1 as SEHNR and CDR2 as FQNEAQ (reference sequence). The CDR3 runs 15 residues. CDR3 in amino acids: CASSSPHNVGNEQFF.

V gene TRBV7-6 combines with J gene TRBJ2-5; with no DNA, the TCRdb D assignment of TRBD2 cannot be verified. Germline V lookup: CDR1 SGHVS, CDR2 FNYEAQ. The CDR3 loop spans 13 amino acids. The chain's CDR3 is CASSRTSGEAQYF.

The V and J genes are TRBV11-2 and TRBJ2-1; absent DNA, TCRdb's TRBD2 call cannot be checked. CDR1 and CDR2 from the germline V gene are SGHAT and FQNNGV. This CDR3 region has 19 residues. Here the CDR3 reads CASSSTGTSGRSSYNEQFF.

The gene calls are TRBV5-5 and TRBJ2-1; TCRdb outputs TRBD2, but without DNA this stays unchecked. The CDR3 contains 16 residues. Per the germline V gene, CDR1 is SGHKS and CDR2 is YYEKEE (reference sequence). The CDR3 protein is CASSQWTSGVRNEQFF.

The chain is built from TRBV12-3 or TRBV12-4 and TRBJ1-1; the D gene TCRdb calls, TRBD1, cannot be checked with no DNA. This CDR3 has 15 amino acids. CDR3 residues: CASSLWGRADTEAFF.

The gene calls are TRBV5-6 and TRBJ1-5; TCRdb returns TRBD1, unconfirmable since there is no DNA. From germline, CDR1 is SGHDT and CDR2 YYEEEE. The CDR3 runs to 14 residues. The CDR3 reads CASSLMGLGQPQHF.

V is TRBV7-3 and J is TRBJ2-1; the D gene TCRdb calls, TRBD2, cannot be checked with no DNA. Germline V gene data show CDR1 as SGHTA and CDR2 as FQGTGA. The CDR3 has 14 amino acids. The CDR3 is CASSSSENFNEQFF. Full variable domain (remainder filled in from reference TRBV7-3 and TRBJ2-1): GAGVSQTPSNKVTEKGKYVELRCDPISGHTALYWYRQSLGQGPEFLIYFQGTGAADDSGLPNDRFFAVRPEGSVSTLKIQRTERGDSAVYLCASSSSENFNEQFFGPGTRLTVL.

This CDR3 is CASSFAQGGGYTF. This rearrangement joins TRBV27 to TRBJ1-2. The CDR3 spans 13 residues. CDR1 is MNHEY and CDR2 is SMNVEV in the germline V gene (reference sequence).

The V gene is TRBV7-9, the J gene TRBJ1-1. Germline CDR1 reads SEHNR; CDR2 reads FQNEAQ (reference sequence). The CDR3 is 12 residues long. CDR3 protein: CASALPRGEAFF. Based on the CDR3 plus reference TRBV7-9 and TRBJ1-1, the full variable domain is DTGVSQNPRHKITKRGQNVTFRCDPISEHNRLYWYRQTLGQGPEFLTYFQNEAQLEKSRLLSDRFSAERPKGSFSTLEIQRTEQGDSAMYLCASALPRGEAFFGQGTRLTVV.

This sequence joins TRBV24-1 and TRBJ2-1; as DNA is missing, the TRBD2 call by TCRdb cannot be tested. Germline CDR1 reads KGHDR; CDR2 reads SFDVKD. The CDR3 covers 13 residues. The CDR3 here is CATRDSNYNEQFF.

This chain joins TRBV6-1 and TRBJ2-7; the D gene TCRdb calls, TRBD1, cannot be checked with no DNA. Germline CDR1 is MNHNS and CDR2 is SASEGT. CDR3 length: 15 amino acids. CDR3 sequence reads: CASTDPGTGTYEQYF.

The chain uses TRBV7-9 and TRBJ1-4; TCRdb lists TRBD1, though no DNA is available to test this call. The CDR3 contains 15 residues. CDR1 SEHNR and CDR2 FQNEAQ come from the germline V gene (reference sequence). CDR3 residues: CASSAGGTVNEKLFF.

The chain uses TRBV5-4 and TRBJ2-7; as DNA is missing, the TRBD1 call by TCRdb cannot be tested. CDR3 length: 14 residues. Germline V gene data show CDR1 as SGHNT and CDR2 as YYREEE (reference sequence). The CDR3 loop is CASSLGTGVYEQNF.

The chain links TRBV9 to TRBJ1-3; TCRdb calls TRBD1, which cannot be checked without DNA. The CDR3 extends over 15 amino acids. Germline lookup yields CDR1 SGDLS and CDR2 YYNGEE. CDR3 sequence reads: CASSVEGGSGNTIYF. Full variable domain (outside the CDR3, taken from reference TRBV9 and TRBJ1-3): DSGVTQTPKHLITATGQRVTLRCSPRSGDLSVYWYQQSLDQGLQFLIQYYNGEERAKGNILERFSAQQFPDLHSELNLSSLELGDSALYFCASSVEGGSGNTIYFGEGSWLTVV.

CDR3: CASSTGRGNIQYF. V is TRBV12-3 or TRBV12-4 and J is TRBJ2-4; lacking DNA, the TRBD1 call made by TCRdb goes unchecked. The length of the CDR3 is 13 residues.

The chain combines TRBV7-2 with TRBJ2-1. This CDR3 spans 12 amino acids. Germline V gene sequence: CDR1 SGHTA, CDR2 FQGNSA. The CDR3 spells CASSLVGNEQFF.

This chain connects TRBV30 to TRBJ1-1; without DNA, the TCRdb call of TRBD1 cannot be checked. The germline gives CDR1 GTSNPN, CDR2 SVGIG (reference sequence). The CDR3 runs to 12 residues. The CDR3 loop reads CAWGGVWTEAFF. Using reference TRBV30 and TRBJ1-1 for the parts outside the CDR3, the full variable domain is SQTIHQWPATLVQPVGSPLSLECTVEGTSNPNLYWYRQAAGRGLQLLFYSVGIGQISSEVPQNLSASRPQDRQFILSSKKLLLSDSGFYLCAWGGVWTEAFFGQGTRLTVV.

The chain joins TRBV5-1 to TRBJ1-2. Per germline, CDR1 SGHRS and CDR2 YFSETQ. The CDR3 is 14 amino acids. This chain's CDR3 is CASSLREAFYGYTF.

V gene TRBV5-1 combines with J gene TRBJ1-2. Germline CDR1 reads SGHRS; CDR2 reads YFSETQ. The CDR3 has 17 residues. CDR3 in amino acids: CASSPANRALQDSGYTF.

The CDR3 loop is CASSPQQNTIYF. The genes are TRBV12-3 or TRBV12-4 and TRBJ1-3. The CDR3 runs 12 residues.

The CDR3 reads CASSMKQGWDTEAFF. The gene calls are TRBV5-1 and TRBJ1-1; TCRdb proposes TRBD1, but this gene call is untestable without DNA. The V gene's germline CDR1 is SGHRS and CDR2 YFSETQ. The CDR3 is 15 residues long.

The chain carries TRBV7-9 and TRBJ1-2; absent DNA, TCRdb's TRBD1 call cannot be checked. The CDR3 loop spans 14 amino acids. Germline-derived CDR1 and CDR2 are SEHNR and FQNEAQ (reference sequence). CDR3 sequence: CASSLETGVGGYTF.

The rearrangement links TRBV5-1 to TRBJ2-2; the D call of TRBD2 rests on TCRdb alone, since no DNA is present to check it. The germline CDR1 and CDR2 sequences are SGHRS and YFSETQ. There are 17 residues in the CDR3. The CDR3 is CASSWGTSGSFTGELFF.

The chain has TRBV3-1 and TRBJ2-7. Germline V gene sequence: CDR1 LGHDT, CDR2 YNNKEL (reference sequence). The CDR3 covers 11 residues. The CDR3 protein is CASSHSYEQYF.

CDR3 sequence reads: CASSLTRATDTQYF. The genes are TRBV7-2 and TRBJ2-3; TCRdb lists TRBD2, though no DNA is available to test this call. The CDR3 spans 14 residues. Germline V gene sequence: CDR1 SGHTA, CDR2 FQGNSA.

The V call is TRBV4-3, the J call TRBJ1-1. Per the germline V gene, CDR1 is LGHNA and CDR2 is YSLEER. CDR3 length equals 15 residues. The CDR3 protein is CASSQGAGGPTEAFF.

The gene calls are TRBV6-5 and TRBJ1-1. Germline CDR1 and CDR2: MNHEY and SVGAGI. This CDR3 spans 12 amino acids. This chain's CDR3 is CASAGSNTEAFF.

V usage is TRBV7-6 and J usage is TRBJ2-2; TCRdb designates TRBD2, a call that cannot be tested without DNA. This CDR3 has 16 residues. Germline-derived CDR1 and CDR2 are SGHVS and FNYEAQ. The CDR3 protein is CASSLSGGGYTGELFF. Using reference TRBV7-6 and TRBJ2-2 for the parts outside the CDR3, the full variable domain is GAGVSQSPRYKVTKRGQDVALRCDPISGHVSLYWYRQALGQGPEFLTYFNYEAQQDKSGLPNDRFSAERPEGSISTLTIQRTEQRDSAMYRCASSLSGGGYTGELFFGEGSRLTVL.

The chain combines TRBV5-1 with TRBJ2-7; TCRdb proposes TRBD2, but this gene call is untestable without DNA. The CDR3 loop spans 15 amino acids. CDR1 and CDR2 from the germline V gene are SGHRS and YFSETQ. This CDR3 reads CASTASLAGSYEQYF.

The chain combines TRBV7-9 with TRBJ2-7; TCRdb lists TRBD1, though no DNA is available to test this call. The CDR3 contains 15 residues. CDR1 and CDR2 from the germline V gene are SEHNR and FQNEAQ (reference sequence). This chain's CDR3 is CASSPGRQGTYEQYF.